This T cell receptor (beta chain) was recorded in a study of blood T cell repertoires in COVID-19. Study information: T cells, B-cell-depleted T cells, or PBMCs provided the cDNA or gDNA that served as material.

Germline V CDR1 and CDR2: LNHDA, SQIVND (reference sequence). The CDR3 is 11 amino acids. V was cut by 8 bases and J by 4 bases, with 8 bases left in between. In the study's own analysis: Nucleated cell counts were estimated from reference gene primer amplification. Sequencing was performed with immunoSEQ multiplex PCR; in TCRdb, only in-frame clones are kept and a portion is missing. The V and J calls and clone size are taken from that table; D and trimming were inferred from the DNA. The sample gives roughly 81,000 clones, approximately 85% of which show up once; just over 3% is in the top ten. Sequencing was performed on peripheral blood. This rearrangement joins TRBV19 to TRBJ1-2; D is possibly TRBD1 (5 bases). The source is a woman older than 75 with COVID-19, enrolled during active disease. CDR3 bases: TGTGCCAGTGCTGACAGCTATGGCTACACCTTC. Translated, it gives CASADSYGYTF. Complete variable domain (other parts from reference TRBV19 and TRBJ1-2): DGGITQSPKYLFRKEGQNVTLSCEQNLNHDAMYWYRQDPGQGLRLIYYSQIVNDFQKGDIAEGYSVSREKKESFPLTVTSAQKNPTAFYLCASADSYGYTFGSGTRLTVV.